Sequencing of this TCR beta chain was carried out in a study of T cells in Graves' hyperthyroidism and ophthalmopathy. Study information: Peripheral blood specimens were obtained at initial diagnosis, prior to any treatment.

Per germline, CDR1 SEHNR and CDR2 FQNEAQ (reference sequence). The ends were cut back, 5 bases at V and 3 bases at J, with 14 bases in the middle. The CDR3 runs 15 residues. Researchers amplified the TCR beta CDR3 regions from RNA transcripts. An initial round of RT-PCR targeting the TCR CDR3 relied on the HTBI primer set. TCRdb passed the multiplex PCR reads through MiXCR, listing each CDR3 protein once. This sample has approximately 400,000 distinct CDR3 sequences, with roughly 13% found just once. The sequencing sample was made of blood. This receptor was identified in a woman aged 55 to 70 with Graves' hyperthyroidism. The chain recombines TRBV7-9 with TRBJ2-1; D may correspond to TRBD1 or TRBD2 (5 bases each). CDR3 nucleotides: TGTGCCAGCAGCCCCCGGGGCAACCACTACAATGAGCAGTTCTTC. Translated, it gives CASSPRGNHYNEQFF. The whole variable domain, filled in from reference TRBV7-9 and TRBJ2-1, reads DTGVSQNPRHKITKRGQNVTFRCDPISEHNRLYWYRQTLGQGPEFLTYFQNEAQLEKSRLLSDRFSAERPKGSFSTLEIQRTEQGDSAMYLCASSPRGNHYNEQFFGPGTRLTVL.